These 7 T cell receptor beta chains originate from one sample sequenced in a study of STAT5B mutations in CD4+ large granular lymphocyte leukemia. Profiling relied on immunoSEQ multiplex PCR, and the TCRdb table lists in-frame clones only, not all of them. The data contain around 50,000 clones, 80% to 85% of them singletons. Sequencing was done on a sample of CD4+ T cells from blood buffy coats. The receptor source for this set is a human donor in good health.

CDR3 nucleotide sequence: TGTGCTAGTGGTTTGGTCGGGGACACCATATATTTT. It yields the protein CASGLVGDTIYF. The gene calls are TRBV12-5 and TRBJ1-3; D remains ambiguous. CDR1 and CDR2 (germline): LGHNT, FRNRAP. Trimming removed 0 bases from V and 8 bases from J, with 5 bases in between. The CDR3 is 12 residues long.

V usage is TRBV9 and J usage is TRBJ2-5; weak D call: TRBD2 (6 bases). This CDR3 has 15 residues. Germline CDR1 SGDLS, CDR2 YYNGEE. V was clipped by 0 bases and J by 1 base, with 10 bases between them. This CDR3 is CASSVAAGSQETQYF. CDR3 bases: TGTGCCAGCAGCGTAGCTGCGGGGTCCCAAGAGACCCAGTACTTC.

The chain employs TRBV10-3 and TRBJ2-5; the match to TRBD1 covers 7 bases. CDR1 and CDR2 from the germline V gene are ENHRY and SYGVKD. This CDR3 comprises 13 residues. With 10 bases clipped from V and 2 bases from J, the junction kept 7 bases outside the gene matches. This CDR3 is CATRGTQQETQYF. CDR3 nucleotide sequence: TGTGCCACCAGGGGGACACAACAAGAGACCCAGTACTTC.

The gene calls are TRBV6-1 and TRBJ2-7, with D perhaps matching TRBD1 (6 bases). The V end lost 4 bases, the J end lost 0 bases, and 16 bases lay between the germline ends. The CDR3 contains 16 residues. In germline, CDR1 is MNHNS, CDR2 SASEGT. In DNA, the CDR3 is TGTGCCAGCAGTGGAAAAAGGGGGTCCCCCTCCTACGAGCAGTACTTC. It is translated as CASSGKRGSPSYEQYF.

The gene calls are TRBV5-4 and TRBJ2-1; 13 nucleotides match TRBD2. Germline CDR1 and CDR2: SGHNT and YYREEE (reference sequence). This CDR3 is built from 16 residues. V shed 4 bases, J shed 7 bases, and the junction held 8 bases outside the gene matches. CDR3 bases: TGTGCCAGCAGCCCCACCACTAGCGGGGGGGCGAATGAGCAGTTCTTC. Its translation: CASSPTTSGGANEQFF.

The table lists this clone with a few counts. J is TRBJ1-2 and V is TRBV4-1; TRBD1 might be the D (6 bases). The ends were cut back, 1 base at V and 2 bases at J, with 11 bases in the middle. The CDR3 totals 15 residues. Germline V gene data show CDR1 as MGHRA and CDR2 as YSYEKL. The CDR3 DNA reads TGCGCCAGCAGCCAAGGCAGGACAGAGAACTATGGCTACACCTTC. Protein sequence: CASSQGRTENYGYTF.

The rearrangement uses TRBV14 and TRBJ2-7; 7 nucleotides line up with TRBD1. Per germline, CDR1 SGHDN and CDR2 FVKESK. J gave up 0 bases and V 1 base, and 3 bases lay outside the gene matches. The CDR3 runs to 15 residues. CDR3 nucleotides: TGTGCCAGCAGCCAAGTACAGGGGCCCTCCTACGAGCAGTACTTC. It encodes CASSQVQGPSYEQYF.